The present entry profiles one T cell receptor beta chain with its context. No antigen is known for it. Primers for the PCR totalled 60 Vbeta and 13 Jbeta. The protocol was immunoSEQ multiplex PCR, while the TCRdb copy is restricted to in-frame clones and leaves out a portion. The repertoire holds nearly 110,000 clones, with under 85% as singletons. This entry comes from a study of cytomegalovirus exposure and HLA in healthy donors. Findings and caveats of the study: Sequencing likely generated an artifact that appeared as a cluster of highly shared sequence variants.

V gave up 5 bases and J gave up 2 bases; unmatched junction bases: 4. From germline, CDR1 is SGHNT and CDR2 YENEEA. The CDR3 has 14 residues. Sequencing was performed on PBMCs. This chain joins TRBV11-3 and TRBJ1-1; 8 bases fit TRBD1. The sequence derives from a male donor in good health and CMV-seronegative. DNA for the CDR3: TGTGCCAGCAGCAAAGACAGGGGAAACACTGAAGCTTTCTTT. Its translation: CASSKDRGNTEAFF.